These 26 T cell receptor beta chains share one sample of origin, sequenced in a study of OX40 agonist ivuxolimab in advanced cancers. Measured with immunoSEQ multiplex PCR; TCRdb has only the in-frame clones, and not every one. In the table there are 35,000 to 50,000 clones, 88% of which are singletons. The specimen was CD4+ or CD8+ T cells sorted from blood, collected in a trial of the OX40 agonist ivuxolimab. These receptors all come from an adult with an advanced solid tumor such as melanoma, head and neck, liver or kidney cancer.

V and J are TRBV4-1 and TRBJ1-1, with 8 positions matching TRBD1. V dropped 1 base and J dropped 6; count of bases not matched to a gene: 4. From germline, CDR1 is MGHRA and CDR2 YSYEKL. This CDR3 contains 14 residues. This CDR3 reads CASSQVQGVPEAFF. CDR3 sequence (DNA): TGCGCCAGCAGCCAAGTACAGGGGGTCCCTGAAGCTTTCTTT.

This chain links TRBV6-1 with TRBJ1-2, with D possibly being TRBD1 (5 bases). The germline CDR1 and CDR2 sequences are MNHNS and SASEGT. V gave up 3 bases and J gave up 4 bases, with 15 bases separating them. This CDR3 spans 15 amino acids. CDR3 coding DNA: TGTGCCAGCAGTGACCCCTTCGACAGTGTCTATGGCTACACCTTC. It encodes CASSDPFDSVYGYTF.

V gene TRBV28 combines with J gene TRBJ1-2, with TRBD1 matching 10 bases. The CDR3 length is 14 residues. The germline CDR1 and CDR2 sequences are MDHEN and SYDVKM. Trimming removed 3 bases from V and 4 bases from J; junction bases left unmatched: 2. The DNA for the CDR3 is TGTGCCAGCAGTTTGGGACAGGGGCTCTATGGCTACACCTTC. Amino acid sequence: CASSLGQGLYGYTF.

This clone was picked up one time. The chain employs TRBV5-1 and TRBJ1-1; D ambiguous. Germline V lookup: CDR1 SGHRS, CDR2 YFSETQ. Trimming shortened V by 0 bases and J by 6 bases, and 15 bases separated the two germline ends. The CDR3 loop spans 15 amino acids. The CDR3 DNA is TGCGCCAGCAGCTTGGTTTCCATCCTAGGCGCTGAAGCTTTCTTT. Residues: CASSLVSILGAEAFF.

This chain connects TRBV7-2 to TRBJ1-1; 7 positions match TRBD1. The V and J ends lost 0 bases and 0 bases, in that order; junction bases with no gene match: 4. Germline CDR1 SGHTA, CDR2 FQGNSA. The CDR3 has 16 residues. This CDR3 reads CASSLARDRLNTEAFF. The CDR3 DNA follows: TGTGCCAGCAGCTTAGCCCGGGACAGATTGAACACTGAAGCTTTCTTT. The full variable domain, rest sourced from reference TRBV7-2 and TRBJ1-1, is GAGVSQSPSNKVTEKGKDVELRCDPISGHTALYWYRQSLGQGLEFLIYFQGNSAPDKSGLPSDRFSAERTGGSVSTLTIQRTQQEDSAVYLCASSLARDRLNTEAFFGQGTRLTVV.

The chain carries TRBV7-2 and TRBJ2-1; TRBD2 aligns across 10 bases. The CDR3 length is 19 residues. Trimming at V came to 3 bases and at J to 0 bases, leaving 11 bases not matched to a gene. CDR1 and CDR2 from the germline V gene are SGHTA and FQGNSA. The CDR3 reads CASSFVGLAGVPSYNEQFF. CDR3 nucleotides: TGTGCCAGCAGCTTCGTAGGGCTAGCGGGAGTACCCTCCTACAATGAGCAGTTCTTC. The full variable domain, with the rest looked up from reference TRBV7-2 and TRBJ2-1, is GAGVSQSPSNKVTEKGKDVELRCDPISGHTALYWYRQSLGQGLEFLIYFQGNSAPDKSGLPSDRFSAERTGGSVSTLTIQRTQQEDSAVYLCASSFVGLAGVPSYNEQFFGPGTRLTVL.

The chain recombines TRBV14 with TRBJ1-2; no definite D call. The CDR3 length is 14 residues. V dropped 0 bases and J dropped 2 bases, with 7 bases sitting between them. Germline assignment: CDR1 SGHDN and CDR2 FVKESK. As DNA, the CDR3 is TGTGCCAGCAGCCAAGATCCGGGGAACTATGGCTACACCTTC. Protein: CASSQDPGNYGYTF.

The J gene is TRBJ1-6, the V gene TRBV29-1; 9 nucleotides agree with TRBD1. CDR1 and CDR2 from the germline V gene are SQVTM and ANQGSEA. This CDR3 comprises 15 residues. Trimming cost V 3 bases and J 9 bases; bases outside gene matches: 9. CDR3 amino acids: CSVDRGQGKVSPLHF. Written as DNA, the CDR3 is TGCAGCGTTGATCGGGGACAGGGTAAGGTTTCACCCCTCCACTTT.

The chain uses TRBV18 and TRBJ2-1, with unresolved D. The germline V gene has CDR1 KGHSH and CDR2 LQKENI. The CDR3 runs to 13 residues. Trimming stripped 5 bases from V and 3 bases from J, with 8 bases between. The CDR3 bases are TGTGCCAGCTCATTCGGCAACTACAATGAGCAGTTCTTC. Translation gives CASSFGNYNEQFF.

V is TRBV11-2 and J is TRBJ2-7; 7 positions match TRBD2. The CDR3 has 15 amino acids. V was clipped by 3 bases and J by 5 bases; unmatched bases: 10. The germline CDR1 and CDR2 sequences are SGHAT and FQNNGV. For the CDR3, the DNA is TGTGCCAGCAGCTTGGCCCGGACTAGGGCGAACGAGCAGTACTTC. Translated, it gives CASSLARTRANEQYF. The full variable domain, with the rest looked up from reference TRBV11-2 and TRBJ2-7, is EAGVAQSPRYKIIEKRQSVAFWCNPISGHATLYWYQQILGQGPKLLIQFQNNGVVDDSQLPKDRFSAERLKGVDSTLKIQPAKLEDSAVYLCASSLARTRANEQYFGPGTRLTVT.

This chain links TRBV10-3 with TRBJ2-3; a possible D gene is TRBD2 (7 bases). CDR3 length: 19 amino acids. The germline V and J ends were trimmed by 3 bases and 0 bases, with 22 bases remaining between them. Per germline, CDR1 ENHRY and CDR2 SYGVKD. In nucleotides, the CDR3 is TGTGCCATCAGTGACCAGAGGGGAGGGGGGGCATGGAGCACAGATACGCAGTATTTT. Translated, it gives CAISDQRGGGAWSTDTQYF.

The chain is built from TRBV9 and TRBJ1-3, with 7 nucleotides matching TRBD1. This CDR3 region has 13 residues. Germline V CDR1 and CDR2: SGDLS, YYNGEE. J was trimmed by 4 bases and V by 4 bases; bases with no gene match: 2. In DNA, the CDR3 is TGTGCCAGCAGCTCGGACAGGGGAAACACCATATATTTT. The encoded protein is CASSSDRGNTIYF.

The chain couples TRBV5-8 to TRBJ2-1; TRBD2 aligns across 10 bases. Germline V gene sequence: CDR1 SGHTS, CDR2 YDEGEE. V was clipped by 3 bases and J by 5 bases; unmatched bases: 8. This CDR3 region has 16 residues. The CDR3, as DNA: TGTGCCAGCAGCTCGATTGGACTAGCGGACCACAATGAGCAGTTCTTC. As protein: CASSSIGLADHNEQFF.

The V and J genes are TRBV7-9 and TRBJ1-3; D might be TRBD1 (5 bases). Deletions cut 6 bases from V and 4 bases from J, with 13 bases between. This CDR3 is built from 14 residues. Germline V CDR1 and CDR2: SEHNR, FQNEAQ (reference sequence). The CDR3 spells CASRGRGLGNTIYF. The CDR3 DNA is TGTGCCAGCAGAGGCCGGGGCTTAGGAAACACCATATATTTT.

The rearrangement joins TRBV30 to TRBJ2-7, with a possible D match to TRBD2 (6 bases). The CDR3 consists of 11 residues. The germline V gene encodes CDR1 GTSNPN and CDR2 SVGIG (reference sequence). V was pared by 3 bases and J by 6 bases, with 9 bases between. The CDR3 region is CAWRAGPEQYF. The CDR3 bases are TGTGCCTGGAGAGCGGGCCCCGAGCAGTACTTC.

This CDR3 reads CASSLFRSYNSPLHF. CDR3 DNA sequence: TGTGCCAGCAGCTTGTTTCGCTCCTATAATTCACCCCTCCACTTT. The gene calls are TRBV5-6 and TRBJ1-6; D call uncertain. Trimming removed 1 base from V and 0 bases from J, with 5 bases in between. This CDR3 is built from 15 residues. Germline V gives CDR1 SGHDT, CDR2 YYEEEE.

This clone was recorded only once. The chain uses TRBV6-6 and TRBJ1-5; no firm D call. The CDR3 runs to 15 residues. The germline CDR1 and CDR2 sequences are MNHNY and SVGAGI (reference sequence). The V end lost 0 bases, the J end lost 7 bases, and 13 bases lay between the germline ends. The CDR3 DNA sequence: TGTGCCAGCAGTTACTCCCCCCTCGGGGAGCAGCCCCAGCATTTT. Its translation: CASSYSPLGEQPQHF.

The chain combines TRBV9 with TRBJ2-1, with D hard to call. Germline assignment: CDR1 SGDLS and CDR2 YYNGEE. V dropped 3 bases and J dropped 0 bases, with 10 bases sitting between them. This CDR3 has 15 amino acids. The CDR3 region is CASSDPLSSYNEQFF. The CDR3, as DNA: TGTGCCAGCAGCGATCCTCTTAGCTCCTACAATGAGCAGTTCTTC. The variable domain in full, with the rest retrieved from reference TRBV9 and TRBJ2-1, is DSGVTQTPKHLITATGQRVTLRCSPRSGDLSVYWYQQSLDQGLQFLIQYYNGEERAKGNILERFSAQQFPDLHSELNLSSLELGDSALYFCASSDPLSSYNEQFFGPGTRLTVL.

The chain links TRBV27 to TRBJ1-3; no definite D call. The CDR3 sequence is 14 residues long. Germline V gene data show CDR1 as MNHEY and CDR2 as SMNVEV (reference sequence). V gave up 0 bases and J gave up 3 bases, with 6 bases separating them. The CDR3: CASSLSSSGNTIYF. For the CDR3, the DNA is TGTGCCAGCAGTTTATCGAGCAGTGGAAACACCATATATTTT.

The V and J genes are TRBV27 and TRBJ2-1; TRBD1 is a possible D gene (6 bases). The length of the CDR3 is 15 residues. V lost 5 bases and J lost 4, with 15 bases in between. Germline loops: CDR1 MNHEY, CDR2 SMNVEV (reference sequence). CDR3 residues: CASSPPGHGYNEQFF. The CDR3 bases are TGTGCCAGCAGTCCACCGGGACATGGGTACAATGAGCAGTTCTTC.

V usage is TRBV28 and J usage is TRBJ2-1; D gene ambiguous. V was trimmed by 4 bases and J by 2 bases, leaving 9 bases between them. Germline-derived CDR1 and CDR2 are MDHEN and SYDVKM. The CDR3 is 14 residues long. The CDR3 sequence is CASSSIPTYNEQFF. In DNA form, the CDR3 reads TGTGCCAGCAGTTCGATCCCAACCTACAATGAGCAGTTCTTC.

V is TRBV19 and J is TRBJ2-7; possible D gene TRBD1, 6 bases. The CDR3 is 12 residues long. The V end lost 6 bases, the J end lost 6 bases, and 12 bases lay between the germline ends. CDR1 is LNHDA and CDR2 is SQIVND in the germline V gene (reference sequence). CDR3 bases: TGTGCCAGTAGCTGGTCCAGGGGCGAGCAGTACTTC. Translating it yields CASSWSRGEQYF.

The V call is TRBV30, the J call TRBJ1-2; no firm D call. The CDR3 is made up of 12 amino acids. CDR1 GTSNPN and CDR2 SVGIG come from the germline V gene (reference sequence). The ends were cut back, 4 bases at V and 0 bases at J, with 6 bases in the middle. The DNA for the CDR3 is TGTGCCTGGACAGAAGCTAACTATGGCTACACCTTC. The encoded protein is CAWTEANYGYTF.

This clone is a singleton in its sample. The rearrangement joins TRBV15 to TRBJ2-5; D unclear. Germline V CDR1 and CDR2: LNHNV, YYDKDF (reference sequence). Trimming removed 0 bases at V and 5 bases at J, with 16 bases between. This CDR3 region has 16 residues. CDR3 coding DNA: TGTGCCACCAGCAGAGACTTGTCCGGGTCACGGGAGACCCAGTACTTC. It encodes CATSRDLSGSRETQYF.

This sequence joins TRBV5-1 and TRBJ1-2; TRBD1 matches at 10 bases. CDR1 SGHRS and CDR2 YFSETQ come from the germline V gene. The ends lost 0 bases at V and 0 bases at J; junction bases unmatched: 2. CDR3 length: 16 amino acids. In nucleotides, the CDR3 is TGCGCCAGCAGCTTGGTGACAGGGGGCTCTAACTATGGCTACACCTTC. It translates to CASSLVTGGSNYGYTF.

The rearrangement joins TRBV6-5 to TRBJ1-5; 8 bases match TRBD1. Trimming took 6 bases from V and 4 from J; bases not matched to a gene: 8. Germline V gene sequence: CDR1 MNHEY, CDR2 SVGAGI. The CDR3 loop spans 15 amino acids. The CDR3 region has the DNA TGTGCCAGCAGAAACTCGGACAGGGCGAATCAGCCCCAGCATTTT. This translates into CASRNSDRANQPQHF.